This is a list of T cell receptor beta chains from one sample in a study of T cell responses to AZD1222 COVID-19 vaccine. TCRdb's table, derived via immunoSEQ multiplex PCR, lists solely in-frame clones and lacks some. The sample shows 100,000 to 130,000 clones, approximately 89% of them seen only once. Specimen: peripheral blood, collected on day 0 of MenACWY control vaccination. These receptor sequences come from an adult in good health. Both conserved end residues are part of each CDR3. The order of the fields is clone size, J gene, V gene, D gene, CDR3 DNA, CDR3 protein. A D gene is named only where the DNA matches it firmly. Clone size is stated in some rows and not others, as once, few, many or a class when expanded.

>few|TRBJ2-1|TRBV7-2|-
TGTGCCAGCAGCTATTCTTTCTTTGGAGAGCAGTTCTTC
CASSYSFFGEQFF
>-|TRBJ1-2|TRBV18|TRBD1
TGTGCCAGCTCACCAGCGGCAGGGGGTGACTATGGCTACACCTTC
CASSPAAGGDYGYTF
>-|TRBJ2-5|TRBV3-1/TRBV3-2|-
TGTGCCAGCAGCTTACAAGGGCCCCAGTACTTC
CASSLQGPQYF
>-|TRBJ2-7|TRBV5-1|-
TGCGCCAGCAGCCCTAATGGGGGTGGATACGAGCAGTACTTC
CASSPNGGGYEQYF
>-|TRBJ2-5|TRBV5-1|-
TGCGCCAGCAGCTTGGTTTCCGGGGAACAAGAGACCCAGTACTTC
CASSLVSGEQETQYF
>-|TRBJ1-5|TRBV7-2|-
TGTGCCAGCAGCCCCGTCCCCGGAGGGGCTGAGCCCCAGCATTTT
CASSPVPGGAEPQHF
>-|TRBJ1-4|TRBV10-2|-
TGCGCCAGCAGTGAGGGACAGCCTGCAACTAATGAAAAACTGTTTTTT
CASSEGQPATNEKLFF
>-|TRBJ1-6|TRBV30|-
TGTGCCTGGAACAGGGACAATTCACCCCTCCACTTT
CAWNRDNSPLHF
>-|TRBJ2-5|TRBV5-1|-
TGCGCCAGCAGCTTGGTAACAGGGCCACTCCAAGAGACCCAGTACTTC
CASSLVTGPLQETQYF
>few|TRBJ1-3|TRBV6-5|-
TGTGCCAGCAGTTACTCGATTCGGGGGACTGGAAACACCATATATTTT
CASSYSIRGTGNTIYF
>-|TRBJ2-7|TRBV4-1|-
TGCGCCAGCAGCCAAGCGGGCGGTAGCTCCTACGAGCAGTACTTC
CASSQAGGSSYEQYF
>-|TRBJ2-1|TRBV9|-
TGTGCCAGCAGCCCTCAGGACGTGGGGGCCAATGAGCAGTTCTTC
CASSPQDVGANEQFF
>-|TRBJ1-2|TRBV27|-
TGTGCCAGCAGTTCAAACAGGGAGAACTATGGCTACACCTTC
CASSSNRENYGYTF
>-|TRBJ2-3|TRBV15|-
TGTGCCACCAGCAGAGAGGCGTCTTCGGCAGGCCTTAGCACAGATACGCAGTATTTT
CATSREASSAGLSTDTQYF
>-|TRBJ1-3|TRBV5-1|-
TGCGCCAGCAGCCGGGACGATGTTCGAGGAAACACCATATATTTT
CASSRDDVRGNTIYF
>-|TRBJ1-1|TRBV5-4|TRBD1
TGTGCCAGCAGCCCCCCCGGACAGGGCTGGACTGAAGCTTTCTTT
CASSPPGQGWTEAFF
>-|TRBJ2-3|TRBV11-3|TRBD1
TGTGCCAGTTCTGACAGGGGGCTCCCAGATACGCAGTATTTT
CASSDRGLPDTQYF
>-|TRBJ2-7|TRBV19|-
TGTGCCAGTAGTATAGCCCACAGCCCTTCCTACGAGCAGTACTTC
CASSIAHSPSYEQYF
>-|TRBJ1-1|TRBV15|-
TGTGCCACCAGCCCGGATACTCACTCTGAAGCTTTCTTT
CATSPDTHSEAFF
>-|TRBJ1-4|TRBV3-1/TRBV3-2|TRBD1
TGTGCCAGCAGCCATACGACAGGGGGCGGACCTAATGAAAAACTGTTTTTT
CASSHTTGGGPNEKLFF
>-|TRBJ1-2|TRBV9|TRBD1
TGTGCCAGCAGCGTAGAGGCGGGACAGCCCTTTTGGGGCTACACCTTC
CASSVEAGQPFWGYTF
>-|TRBJ1-2|TRBV6-2/TRBV6-3|-
TGTGCCAGCAGTCGATCCGGAGGGGGAAACTATGGCTACACCTTC
CASSRSGGGNYGYTF
>-|TRBJ1-6|TRBV27|-
TGTGCCAGCAGTCCAAGACAGTATAATTCACCCCTCCACTTT
CASSPRQYNSPLHF
>-|TRBJ2-2|TRBV10-1|TRBD1
TGCGCCAGCAGTTCCGGGACAGCGAACACCGGGGAGCTGTTTTTT
CASSSGTANTGELFF
>-|TRBJ1-1|TRBV19|-
TGTGCCAGTAGTATACCGGGCCCCGACACTGAAGCTTTCTTT
CASSIPGPDTEAFF
>-|TRBJ1-3|TRBV9|TRBD1
TGTGCCAGCAGCGTAGACGGACAGGGAGGAAACACCATATATTTT
CASSVDGQGGNTIYF
>-|TRBJ1-3|TRBV5-5|-
TGTGCCAGCAGCTTGTCAGGAAACACCATATATTTT
CASSLSGNTIYF
>-|TRBJ1-6|TRBV6-4|-
TGTGCCAGCAGGACAGTGGCAGGCAATTCACCCCTCCACTTT
CASRTVAGNSPLHF
>-|TRBJ2-1|TRBV11-2|TRBD2
TGTGCCAGCAGCACCCAACTAGCGGGAAACAATGAGCAGTTCTTC
CASSTQLAGNNEQFF
>once|TRBJ1-5|TRBV28|-
TGTGCCAGCAGTCTCCGGGCCCGAACCCTCCATCAGCCCCAGCATTTT
CASSLRARTLHQPQHF